The clone carrying this T cell receptor (beta chain) has just a few counts. These data come from a study of technical replicates of blood from a few donors. Per the germline V gene, CDR1 is ENHRY and CDR2 is SYGVKD. The length of the CDR3 is 13 residues. Trimming at V came to 5 bases and at J to 5 bases, leaving 5 bases not matched to a gene. TCRdb keeps only in-frame clones here, not all; method: immunoSEQ multiplex PCR. The sample has about 61,000 clones; around 97% are singletons. The rearrangement uses TRBV10-3 and TRBJ1-1; 7 nucleotides line up with TRBD1. Sequencing was performed on T cells isolated from PBMCs. This TCR derives from a human donor in good health. The CDR3 DNA reads TGTGCCATCAGTCCGGGACAGAAGACTGAAGCTTTCTTT. Protein sequence: CAISPGQKTEAFF.